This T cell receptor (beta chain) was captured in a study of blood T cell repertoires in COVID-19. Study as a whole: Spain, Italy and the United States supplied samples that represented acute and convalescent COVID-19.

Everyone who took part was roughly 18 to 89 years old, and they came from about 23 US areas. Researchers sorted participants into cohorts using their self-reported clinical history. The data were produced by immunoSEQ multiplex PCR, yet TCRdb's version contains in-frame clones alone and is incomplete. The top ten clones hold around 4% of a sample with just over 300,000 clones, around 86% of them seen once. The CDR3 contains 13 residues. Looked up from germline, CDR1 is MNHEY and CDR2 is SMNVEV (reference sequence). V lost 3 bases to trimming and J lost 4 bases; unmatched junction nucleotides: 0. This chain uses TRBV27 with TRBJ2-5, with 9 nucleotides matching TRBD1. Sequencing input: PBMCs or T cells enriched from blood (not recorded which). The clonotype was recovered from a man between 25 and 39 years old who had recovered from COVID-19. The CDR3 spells CASSLDRGETQYF. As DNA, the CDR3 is TGTGCCAGCAGTTTGGACAGGGGAGAGACCCAGTACTTC.